This T cell receptor (beta chain) originates from a study of cytomegalovirus exposure and HLA in healthy donors. Study results and limitations: The only immune exposure information that was available was CMV serostatus. Most TCR sequences were seen very rarely across donors, but some public TCRs occurred in many.

The PCR ran on 60 Vbeta and 13 Jbeta primers. Only in-frame clones appear in the TCRdb table, and some are missing; sequencing was by immunoSEQ multiplex PCR. The data hold tens of thousands of clones, with about 81% observed a single time. The germline V gene has CDR1 LGHNA and CDR2 YSLEER. J gave up 7 bases and V 1 base, and 13 bases lay outside the gene matches. CDR3 size: 17 residues. This clone was counted a single time. No antigen is known for it. V is TRBV4-3 and J is TRBJ2-7; 10 bases are shared with TRBD2. Sequenced sample: PBMCs. This TCR came from a woman aged 40 to 50 in good health and CMV-seronegative. CDR3 protein: CASSQVIPAGGPREQYF. The CDR3 DNA is TGCGCCAGCAGCCAAGTGATCCCAGCGGGAGGGCCGAGGGAGCAGTACTTC.